The TCR beta chain described here comes from a study of shared clonotypes between healthy human individuals (TCRdb year 2020). Some background on the complete study: A couple of women and three men aged 18 to 49 years were included in the cohort. Per donor, three plates each were used for CD4 naive and CD4 memory, two for CD8 naive, and one for CD8 memory. To estimate repertoire size and how much clonotypes are shared between individuals, the study performed deep sequencing of blood TCR repertoires from 4 to 6 healthy adults. Different laboratories and diverse techniques were used to prepare libraries and sequence TCR repertoires, to increase sequencing depth and limit assay-specific biases. Leukapheresis yielded between about 0.8 and 8.9 billion PBMCs per donor. Summary of the overall study and its limitations: Sampling was restricted to blood, and TCR repertoires in tissues likely differ from the TCR repertoires found in blood. Larger estimated clonotype richness was generally found for naive subsets than for memory subsets. Clonotypes shared by all four sorted-subset donors showed higher generation probabilities than non-shared clonotypes. Pairwise subsampling led to the expectation that sequencing depth would affect the degree of clonotype sharing among donors. Incomplete sequencing was indicated by rarefaction of sorted-subset datasets, despite the large sequencing depth. When a few donors were compared, the shared fraction of clonotypes was roughly 5% for naive CD4, 3% to 4% for naive CD8, more than 2% for memory CD4, and around 0.37% for memory CD8. The small number of donors limited the genetic and exposure-history diversity represented.

CD8 naive samples were obtained by positive selection for CCR7 among CD45RO-negative cells, yielding a CD45RA+CCR7+ population from which TemRA cells were excluded. The donors were healthy, HIV-negative adults with no recently reported acute infections or vaccinations. Every donor was a Caucasian adult living in Nashville, Tennessee, USA. Blood was obtained by leukapheresis, after which PBMCs were separated by Ficoll-Histopaque density gradient centrifugation and cryopreserved in liquid nitrogen vapor phase. Analytical flow cytometry was used to check the purity and quantity of every magnetically sorted T cell population. Genomic DNA was isolated from each sorted fraction and quantified by UV absorbance on a Nanodrop 2000c. Using the deep immunoSEQ assay, multiplex PCR amplified TCR CDR3 regions from genomic DNA. For each cell subset, the extracted genomic DNA was distributed evenly across all wells of several immunoSEQ 96-well plates, and each plate served as one replicate. Each replicate PCR for sorted subsets received approximately 220 ng genomic DNA, equal to roughly 33,000 T cell genomes. Purified libraries were quantified with a Qubit 3.0 fluorometer, sized on a Bioanalyzer 2100, and re-quantified with the KAPA Library Quantification kit. Every immunoSEQ 96-well plate was sequenced on a separate single-read 150-cycle Illumina NextSeq 550 flow cell. Processing in the source paper ran as follows. Because the immunoSEQ output held only junctional sequences and lacked quality scores, the filtering could not match the filtering applied to full-length reads. Sequences were annotated with PyIR, a Python wrapper for IgBLAST v1.9, and V/J genes and CDR3 were assigned using IMGT germline references. Any read was removed if the V/J assignment was weak (E-value above 1e-6), the CDR3 was missing, or the read contained stop codons, out-of-frame junctions, or ambiguous translated residues. A V3J clonotype was defined by an identical inferred V gene, J gene, and CDR3 amino acid sequence. Percentage overlap between repertoires was calculated by dividing the number of shared unique clonotypes by the size of the smaller repertoire. Repertoire richness was assessed with RTK rarefaction, the Chao1 estimator, and Recon v2.1 estimates of unobserved clonotypes. Generation probabilities for all TCRbeta clonotypes obtained by the gDNA method from a handful of donors were computed using OLGA. TCRdb re-hosts the immuneACCESS table, in-frame sequences only. Its copies lack some clones; in the studies checked, an unresolved V gene accounts for under half of them, and the cause for the rest is not known. V and J calls and clone size come straight from that table; D and trimming were deduced from the DNA. Here the sample has around 1.9 million clones; about 94% occur a single time. Around 1.8% of the sample comes from the top ten.

The junction shows trimming of 1 base on V and 4 bases on J, plus 15 bases between the germline ends. The CDR3 goes from the cysteine to the phenylalanine over 16 residues. This entry keeps only the CDR3 DNA: 48 bases, framed from base 1. CDR1 is given as LGHNA and CDR2 as YSLEER, both from the germline V gene. Worth noting for this clone: Its antigen remains unidentified. Base qualities are not provided; no much larger clone lies one nucleotide away.

The clonotype was recovered from a man younger than 35 in good health. Some clones in this sample may be carry-over from other donors' samples. This sequence uses TRBV4-3 and TRBJ2-3, with a tentative D call of TRBD1 or TRBD2, each matching 5 bases. Sequenced material: naive CD8+ T cells from PBMCs. Per the publication, the cell subset or site label means: CD45RA+CCR7+. The CDR3 is CASSQGLREKADTQYF. The sequenced DNA: TGCGCCAGCAGCCAAGGTCTCAGGGAGAAAGCAGATACGCAGTATTTT.